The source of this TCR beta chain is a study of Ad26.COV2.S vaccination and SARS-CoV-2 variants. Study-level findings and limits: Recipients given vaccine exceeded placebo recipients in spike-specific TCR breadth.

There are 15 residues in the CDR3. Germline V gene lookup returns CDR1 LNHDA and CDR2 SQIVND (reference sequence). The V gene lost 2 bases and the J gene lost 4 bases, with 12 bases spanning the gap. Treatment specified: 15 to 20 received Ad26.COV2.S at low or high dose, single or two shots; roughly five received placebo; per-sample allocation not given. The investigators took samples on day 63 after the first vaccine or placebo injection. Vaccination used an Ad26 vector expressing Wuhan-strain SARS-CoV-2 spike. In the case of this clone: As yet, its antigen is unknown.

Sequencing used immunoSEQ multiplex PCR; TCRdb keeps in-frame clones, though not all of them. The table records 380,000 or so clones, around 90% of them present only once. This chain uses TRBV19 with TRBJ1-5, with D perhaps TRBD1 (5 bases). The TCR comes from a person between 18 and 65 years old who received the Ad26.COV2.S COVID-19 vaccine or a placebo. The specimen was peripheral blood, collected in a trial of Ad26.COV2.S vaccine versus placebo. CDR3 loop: CASSIYGAENQPQHF. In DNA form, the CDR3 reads TGTGCCAGTAGTATATATGGGGCGGAGAATCAGCCCCAGCATTTT.